The 30 T cell receptor beta chains listed next were all sequenced from one sample in a study of CD4+ T cells in melanoma. TCRdb's table, derived via immunoSEQ multiplex PCR, lists solely in-frame clones and lacks some. Among about 14,000 clones listed, roughly three fifths were seen once. Sequenced input: cells from a culture (not recorded whether cultured in vitro). These receptors were taken from a human donor with melanoma.

V gene TRBV6-1 combines with J gene TRBJ1-3; TRBD1 matches at 8 bases. Germline V gene data show CDR1 as MNHNS and CDR2 as SASEGT. The V segment lost 8 bases and the J segment 1 base; nucleotides outside the gene matches: 7. The CDR3 runs to 15 residues. The CDR3: CASETGAASGNTIYF. The CDR3, as DNA: TGTGCCAGCGAGACAGGGGCTGCTTCTGGAAACACCATATATTTT.

The chain links TRBV30 to TRBJ1-3; D is uncertain. The CDR3 is 14 amino acids. V was cut by 2 bases and J by 0 bases, with 8 bases left in between. CDR1 is GTSNPN and CDR2 is SVGIG in the germline V gene (reference sequence). The CDR3 sequence is CAWSLGNSGNTIYF. The CDR3 DNA follows: TGTGCCTGGAGTTTGGGAAACTCTGGAAACACCATATATTTT.

The chain links TRBV29-1 to TRBJ2-1; no definite D call. The CDR3 loop spans 11 amino acids. In germline, CDR1 is SQVTM, CDR2 ANQGSEA. The V end was cut by 5 bases, the J end by 5 bases, with 7 bases between. The CDR3 region is CSVHRNNEQFF. The CDR3 region has the DNA TGCAGCGTTCACCGCAACAATGAGCAGTTCTTC.

This clone showed up just a few times. The germline gene is not matched at one end of the junction; a read error may be the cause. The V gene is TRBV6-4, the J gene TRBJ1-6, with a possible D match to TRBD1 (5 bases). CDR1 and CDR2 (germline): MRHNA, SNTAGT. The CDR3 sequence is 15 residues long. CDR3: CASSYSRDPNSPLHF. The DNA of the CDR3 is TGTGCCAGCAGTTACTCTCGGGACCCCAATTCACCCCTCCACTTT.

J is TRBJ1-2 and V is TRBV4-2, with no clear D. Germline V CDR1 and CDR2: LGHNA, YNFKEQ. This CDR3 has 12 residues. V shed 1 base and J shed 13 bases, with 13 bases lying between them. CDR3 in amino acids: CASSQGPQKSTF. The CDR3 region has the DNA TGTGCCAGCAGCCAAGGGCCCCAGAAGAGCACCTTC.

This sequence joins TRBV10-3 and TRBJ1-1; no firm D call. The germline CDR1 and CDR2 sequences are ENHRY and SYGVKD. The CDR3 totals 12 residues. Between the trimmed V and J ends, which lost 1 base and 7 bases, there was a span of 7 bases. DNA for the CDR3: TGTGCCATCAGTGAGTGGGCAGATGAAGCTTTCTTT. This translates into CAISEWADEAFF.

This sequence joins TRBV7-8 and TRBJ1-2; 7 bases match TRBD1. CDR3 length: 14 residues. V shed 5 bases and J 8 bases; nucleotides not matched to a gene: 11. CDR1 and CDR2 from the germline V gene are SGHVS and FQNEAQ. Here the CDR3 reads CASSGQQGLGGYTF. The CDR3 DNA reads as TGTGCCAGCAGCGGGCAACAGGGGTTGGGGGGCTACACCTTC.

The chain has TRBV5-1 and TRBJ2-7; 7 positions match TRBD2. The J segment lost 4 bases and the V segment lost 0 bases, leaving 10 bases of the junction unmatched. Germline CDR1 and CDR2: SGHRS and YFSETQ. The CDR3 totals 16 residues. The CDR3 loop reads CASSLAPAGTTYEQYF. The CDR3 DNA reads TGCGCCAGCAGCTTGGCACCAGCGGGGACCACTTACGAGCAGTACTTC.

The J gene is TRBJ2-7, the V gene TRBV29-1; 7 nucleotides agree with TRBD1. After removal of 4 bases from V and 2 bases from J, the junction contained 8 bases not matched to a gene. The CDR3 sequence is 14 residues long. The germline gives CDR1 SQVTM, CDR2 ANQGSEA. For the CDR3, the DNA is TGCAGCGTTGTATACAGGGGAATCCCCTACGAGCAGTACTTC. This codes for CSVVYRGIPYEQYF.

The chain carries TRBV5-4 and TRBJ2-5; 9 nucleotides align to TRBD1. In germline, CDR1 is SGHNT, CDR2 YYREEE (reference sequence). V lost 3 bases to trimming and J lost 4 bases; unmatched junction nucleotides: 7. CDR3 length: 15 residues. DNA for the CDR3: TGTGCCAGCAGCTGGAGGACAGGGGCTTCAGAGACCCAGTACTTC. Translating gives CASSWRTGASETQYF.

This clone has just a few counts. This rearrangement joins TRBV4-1 to TRBJ1-5, with no clear D. From germline, CDR1 is MGHRA and CDR2 YSYEKL. The germline V and J ends were trimmed by 0 bases and 7 bases, with 10 bases remaining between them. This CDR3 contains 14 residues. The CDR3 reads CASSQDGGEQPQHF. The CDR3 DNA is TGCGCCAGCAGCCAAGATGGTGGGGAACAGCCCCAGCATTTT.

The rearrangement links TRBV7-3 to TRBJ2-2; 14 bases line up with TRBD2. CDR3 length: 18 amino acids. Germline CDR1 and CDR2: SGHTA and FQGTGA. V was pared by 5 bases and J by 4 bases, with 9 bases of the junction left unmatched. DNA for the CDR3: TGTGCCAGCAGCCTCCGGACTAGCGGGGGGTCGGGCACCGGGGAGCTGTTTTTT. Its translation is CASSLRTSGGSGTGELFF.

This sequence joins TRBV28 and TRBJ1-1, with D maybe TRBD1 (6 bases). Germline values: CDR1 MDHEN, CDR2 SYDVKM. Trimming took 5 bases from V and 2 from J, leaving 12 bases between them. This CDR3 contains 14 residues. CDR3 region: CASSVGGFNTEAFF. The CDR3 nucleotides read TGTGCCAGCAGTGTAGGGGGGTTTAACACTGAAGCTTTCTTT.

By share, this clone ranks as medium-sized. This chain joins TRBV5-4 and TRBJ2-1, with D tentatively TRBD1 or TRBD2 (5 bases each). Trimming removed 0 bases from V and 5 bases from J, with 12 bases in between. The CDR3 extends over 15 amino acids. The V gene's germline CDR1 is SGHNT and CDR2 YYREEE (reference sequence). The CDR3 sequence: CASSLERGSHNEQFF. The CDR3 DNA reads as TGTGCCAGCAGCTTGGAGAGGGGATCGCACAATGAGCAGTTCTTC. Full variable domain (missing parts from reference TRBV5-4 and TRBJ2-1): ETGVTQSPTHLIKTRGQQVTLRCSSQSGHNTVSWYQQALGQGPQFIFQYYREEENGRGNFPPRFSGLQFPNYSSELNVNALELDDSALYLCASSLERGSHNEQFFGPGTRLTVL.

This clone is classed as medium-sized (0.01 to 0.1%). V usage is TRBV2 and J usage is TRBJ2-3; 8 nucleotides line up with TRBD2. CDR3 length: 13 amino acids. Germline lookup yields CDR1 SNHLY and CDR2 FYNNEI. J gave up 3 bases and V 8 bases, and 4 bases lay outside the gene matches. The CDR3 nucleotides read TGTGCCAGCGGGACTAGAGTAACAGATACGCAGTATTTT. Encoded protein: CASGTRVTDTQYF.

V gene TRBV9 combines with J gene TRBJ2-7, with TRBD2 matching 7 bases. The length of the CDR3 is 14 residues. Trimming cost V 0 bases and J 5 bases; bases outside gene matches: 5. In germline, CDR1 is SGDLS, CDR2 YYNGEE. The CDR3 DNA sequence: TGTGCCAGCAGCGTAGATGGGGGGGTAAACGAGCAGTACTTC. Residues: CASSVDGGVNEQYF.

The chain couples TRBV5-4 to TRBJ2-3, with D possibly matching TRBD2 (6 bases). The CDR3 contains 15 residues. Germline assignment: CDR1 SGHNT and CDR2 YYREEE (reference sequence). Between the trimmed V and J ends, which lost 4 bases and 5 bases, there was a span of 17 bases. CDR3 sequence reads: CASSTPRGFEDTQYF. As DNA, the CDR3 is TGTGCCAGCAGCACACCACGGGGGTTCGAAGATACGCAGTATTTT.

This clone was seen more than once but under ten times. V usage is TRBV5-1 and J usage is TRBJ1-1, with D tentatively TRBD1 (6 bases). The length of the CDR3 is 14 residues. V dropped 4 bases and J dropped 1 base, with 11 bases sitting between them. Germline values: CDR1 SGHRS, CDR2 YFSETQ. The CDR3 DNA reads as TGCGCCAGCAGCCCCGGACAGACGAACACTGAAGCTTTCTTT. Residues: CASSPGQTNTEAFF.

This clone was observed a single time. The CDR3 DNA sequence: TGTGCCAGCAGCTTATTAACAGGGGCCTACAATGAGCAGTTCTTC. As protein: CASSLLTGAYNEQFF. The chain carries TRBV7-6 and TRBJ2-1; TRBD1 matches at 7 bases. Trimming at V came to 2 bases and at J to 2 bases, leaving 3 bases not matched to a gene. The germline gives CDR1 SGHVS, CDR2 FNYEAQ. CDR3 length: 15 amino acids.

This sequence joins TRBV7-8 and TRBJ2-7; no clear D. The ends were cut back, 2 bases at V and 5 bases at J, with 13 bases in the middle. The CDR3 has 14 amino acids. Germline V gene sequence: CDR1 SGHVS, CDR2 FQNEAQ. The CDR3 DNA follows: TGTGCCAGCAGCTTATATTTATTCGGCGACGAGCAGTACTTC. Its protein is CASSLYLFGDEQYF.

This clone occurred once. The chain uses TRBV7-9 and TRBJ2-7; TRBD2 might be the D (6 bases). The CDR3 totals 13 residues. Germline CDR1 is SEHNR and CDR2 is FQNEAQ (reference sequence). V lost 5 bases and J lost 6, with 14 bases in between. CDR3 nucleotide sequence: TGTGCCAGCAGCCAGGACCCGCGGGGCGAGCAGTACTTC. Its protein product is CASSQDPRGEQYF.

This chain connects TRBV5-4 to TRBJ1-1; D unresolved. Looked up from germline, CDR1 is SGHNT and CDR2 is YYREEE (reference sequence). The V end was cut by 0 bases, the J end by 4 bases, with 7 bases between. The CDR3 runs to 13 residues. The CDR3 reads CASSLGVSTEAFF. For the CDR3, the DNA is TGTGCCAGCAGCTTGGGGGTGTCCACTGAAGCTTTCTTT.

V gene TRBV18 combines with J gene TRBJ1-4; D is uncertain. V lost 3 bases, J lost 0 bases, and 11 bases lay in between. CDR1 and CDR2 (germline): KGHSH, LQKENI. This CDR3 is built from 16 residues. The CDR3 spells CASSPGLGATNEKLFF. The CDR3 DNA reads TGTGCCAGCTCACCGGGATTGGGCGCAACTAATGAAAAACTGTTTTTT. The complete variable domain, with remaining parts taken from reference TRBV18 and TRBJ1-4, reads NAGVMQNPRHLVRRRGQEARLRCSPMKGHSHVYWYRQLPEEGLKFMVYLQKENIIDESGMPKERFSAEFPKEGPSILRIQQVVRGDSAAYFCASSPGLGATNEKLFFGSGTQLSVL.

Here the CDR3 DNA reads TGTGCCAGCAGCGGGGCGGGGAATGTGCGCACCGGGGAGCTGTTTTTT. Its protein product is CASSGAGNVRTGELFF. The V and J genes are TRBV2 and TRBJ2-2; D may be TRBD2 (6 bases). Deletions cut 6 bases from V and 4 bases from J, with 18 bases between. The V gene's germline CDR1 is SNHLY and CDR2 FYNNEI. CDR3 length: 16 residues.

The J gene is TRBJ2-7, the V gene TRBV7-9; 9 bases are a match to TRBD1. The trim removed 4 bases at V and 5 bases at J, leaving 9 bases unmatched. Per the germline V gene, CDR1 is SEHNR and CDR2 is FQNEAQ (reference sequence). The CDR3 runs to 15 residues. The CDR3 DNA sequence: TGTGCCAGCAGCTCACAGGGGGCGGCCGTGGACGAGCAGTACTTC. It translates to CASSSQGAAVDEQYF.

J is TRBJ2-4 and V is TRBV6-5; 10 bases are shared with TRBD1. Looked up from germline, CDR1 is MNHEY and CDR2 is SVGAGI. Trimming at V came to 2 bases and at J to 6 bases, leaving 4 bases not matched to a gene. This CDR3 comprises 15 residues. CDR3 in amino acids: CASSYPGQGGNIQYF. For the CDR3, the DNA is TGTGCCAGCAGTTACCCAGGACAGGGGGGAAACATTCAGTACTTC.

This clone was observed a single time. V usage is TRBV5-8 and J usage is TRBJ2-3, with TRBD1 identical over 9 bases. This CDR3 has 15 amino acids. V lost 4 bases and J lost 2; bases outside the gene matches: 5. Germline values: CDR1 SGHTS, CDR2 YDEGEE. The CDR3 nucleotides are TGTGCCAGCAGCCGGACAGGGGTCCCCACAGATACGCAGTATTTT. Translation gives CASSRTGVPTDTQYF.

The CDR3 spells CASSPLYTHGSKFQETQYF. CDR3 coding DNA: TGTGCCAGCTCACCACTATATACGCATGGGAGTAAATTCCAAGAGACCCAGTACTTC. The gene calls are TRBV18 and TRBJ2-5; tentatively, D is TRBD2 (5 bases). The CDR3 runs to 19 residues. The germline V gene has CDR1 KGHSH and CDR2 LQKENI. V was cut by 1 base and J by 1 base, with 22 bases left in between. Supplemented by reference TRBV18 and TRBJ2-5, the full variable domain reads NAGVMQNPRHLVRRRGQEARLRCSPMKGHSHVYWYRQLPEEGLKFMVYLQKENIIDESGMPKERFSAEFPKEGPSILRIQQVVRGDSAAYFCASSPLYTHGSKFQETQYFGPGTRLLVL.

This clone rates as medium-sized. V is TRBV9 and J is TRBJ2-2; TRBD2 matches at 7 bases. The CDR3 length is 15 residues. CDR1 and CDR2 from the germline V gene are SGDLS and YYNGEE. After removal of 4 bases from V and 5 bases from J, the junction contained 8 bases not matched to a gene. The CDR3 loop reads CASSPRGDPTGELFF. CDR3 nucleotide sequence: TGTGCCAGCAGCCCCCGGGGGGACCCGACCGGGGAGCTGTTTTTT. Based on the CDR3 plus reference TRBV9 and TRBJ2-2, the full variable domain is DSGVTQTPKHLITATGQRVTLRCSPRSGDLSVYWYQQSLDQGLQFLIQYYNGEERAKGNILERFSAQQFPDLHSELNLSSLELGDSALYFCASSPRGDPTGELFFGEGSRLTVL.

A few counts support this clone. The chain carries TRBV2 and TRBJ2-5; D unresolved. The CDR3 extends over 12 amino acids. Germline V gene lookup returns CDR1 SNHLY and CDR2 FYNNEI. Trimming took off 5 bases at V and 5 bases at J, with 9 bases between the two ends. DNA for the CDR3: TGTGCCAGCAGTAAAGGATTCGAGACCCAGTACTTC. Translated, it gives CASSKGFETQYF.